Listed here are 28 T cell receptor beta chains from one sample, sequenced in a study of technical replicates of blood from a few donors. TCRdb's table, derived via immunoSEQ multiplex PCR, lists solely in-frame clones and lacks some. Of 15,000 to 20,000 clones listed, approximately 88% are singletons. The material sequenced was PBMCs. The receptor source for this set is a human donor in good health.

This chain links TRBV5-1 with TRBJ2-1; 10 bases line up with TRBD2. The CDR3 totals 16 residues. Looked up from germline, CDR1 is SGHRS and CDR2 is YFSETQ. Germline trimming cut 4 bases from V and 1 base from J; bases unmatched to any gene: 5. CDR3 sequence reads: CASSPPGLASYNEQFF. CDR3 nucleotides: TGCGCCAGCAGCCCTCCGGGACTAGCGTCCTACAATGAGCAGTTCTTC.

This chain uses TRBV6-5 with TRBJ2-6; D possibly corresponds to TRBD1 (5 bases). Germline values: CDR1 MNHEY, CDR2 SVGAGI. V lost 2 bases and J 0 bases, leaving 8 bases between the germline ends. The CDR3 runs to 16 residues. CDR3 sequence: CASSYDSFSGANVLTF. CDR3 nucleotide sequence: TGTGCCAGCAGTTACGACAGTTTCTCTGGGGCCAACGTCCTGACTTTC.

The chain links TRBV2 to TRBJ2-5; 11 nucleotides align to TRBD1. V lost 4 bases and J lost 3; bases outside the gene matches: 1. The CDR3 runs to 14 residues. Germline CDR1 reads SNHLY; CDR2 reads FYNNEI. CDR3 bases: TGTGCCAGCAGTGGGGACAGGGGGGAAGAGACCCAGTACTTC. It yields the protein CASSGDRGEETQYF.

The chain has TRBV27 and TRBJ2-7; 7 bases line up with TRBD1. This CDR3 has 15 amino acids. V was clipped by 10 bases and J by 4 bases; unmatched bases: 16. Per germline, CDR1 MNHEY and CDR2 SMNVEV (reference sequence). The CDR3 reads CATRPLSQGVYEQYF. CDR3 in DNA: TGTGCCACACGACCCCTAAGTCAGGGGGTGTACGAGCAGTACTTC.

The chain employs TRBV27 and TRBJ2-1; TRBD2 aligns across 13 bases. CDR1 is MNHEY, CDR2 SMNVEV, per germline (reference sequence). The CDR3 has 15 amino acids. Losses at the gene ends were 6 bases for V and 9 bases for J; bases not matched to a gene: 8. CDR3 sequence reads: CASRVGTSGIPEQFF. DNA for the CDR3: TGTGCCAGCAGAGTCGGGACTAGCGGGATTCCTGAGCAGTTCTTC.

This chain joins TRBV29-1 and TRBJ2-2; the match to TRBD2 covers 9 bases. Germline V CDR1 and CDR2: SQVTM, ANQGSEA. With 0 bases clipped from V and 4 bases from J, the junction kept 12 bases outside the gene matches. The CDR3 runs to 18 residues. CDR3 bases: TGCAGCGTTGAAGATCTCCCTAGCGGGAAATACGGCACCGGGGAGCTGTTTTTT. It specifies CSVEDLPSGKYGTGELFF.

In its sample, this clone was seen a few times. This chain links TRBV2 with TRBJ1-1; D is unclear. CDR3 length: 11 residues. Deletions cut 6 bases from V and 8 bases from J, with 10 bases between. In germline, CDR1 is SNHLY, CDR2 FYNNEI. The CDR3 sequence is CASRVGREAFF. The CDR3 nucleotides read TGTGCCAGCAGGGTGGGCAGAGAAGCTTTCTTT.

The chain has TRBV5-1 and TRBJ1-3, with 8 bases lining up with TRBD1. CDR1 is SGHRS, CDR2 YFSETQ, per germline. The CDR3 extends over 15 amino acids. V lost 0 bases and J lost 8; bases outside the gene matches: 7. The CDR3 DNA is TGCGCCAGCAGCTTGGGTCCAGGGGGCAAGGACACCATATATTTT. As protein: CASSLGPGGKDTIYF.

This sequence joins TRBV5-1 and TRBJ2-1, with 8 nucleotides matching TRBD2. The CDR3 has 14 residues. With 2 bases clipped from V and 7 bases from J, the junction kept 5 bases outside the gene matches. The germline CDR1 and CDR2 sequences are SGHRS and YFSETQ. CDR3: CASSLAGVVNEQFF. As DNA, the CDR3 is TGCGCCAGCAGCTTAGCGGGAGTGGTTAATGAGCAGTTCTTC.

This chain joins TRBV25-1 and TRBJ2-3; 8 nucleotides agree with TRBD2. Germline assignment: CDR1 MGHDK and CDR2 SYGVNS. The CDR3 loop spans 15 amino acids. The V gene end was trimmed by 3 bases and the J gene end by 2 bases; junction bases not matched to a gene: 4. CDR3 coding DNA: TGTGCCAGCAGTGACGGCGGGAGGTTCACAGATACGCAGTATTTT. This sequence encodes CASSDGGRFTDTQYF.

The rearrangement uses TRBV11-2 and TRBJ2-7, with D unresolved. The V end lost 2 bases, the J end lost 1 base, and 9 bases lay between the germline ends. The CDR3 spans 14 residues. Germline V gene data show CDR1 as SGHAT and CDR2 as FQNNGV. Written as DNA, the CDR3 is TGTGCCAGCAGCTTAACAGCAACTTCCTACGAGCAGTACTTC. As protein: CASSLTATSYEQYF.

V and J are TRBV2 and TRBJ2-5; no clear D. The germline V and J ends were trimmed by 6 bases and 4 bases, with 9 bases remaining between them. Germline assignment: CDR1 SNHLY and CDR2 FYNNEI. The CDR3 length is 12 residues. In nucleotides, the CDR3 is TGTGCCAGCAGGTCTTTGCGAGAGACCCAGTACTTC. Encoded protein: CASRSLRETQYF.

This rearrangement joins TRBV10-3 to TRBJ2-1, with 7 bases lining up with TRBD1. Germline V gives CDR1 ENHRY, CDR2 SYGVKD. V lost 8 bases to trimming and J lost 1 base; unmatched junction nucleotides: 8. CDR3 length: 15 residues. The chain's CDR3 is CAIGKGAQSYNEQFF. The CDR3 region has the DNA TGTGCCATCGGAAAGGGGGCTCAGTCCTACAATGAGCAGTTCTTC.

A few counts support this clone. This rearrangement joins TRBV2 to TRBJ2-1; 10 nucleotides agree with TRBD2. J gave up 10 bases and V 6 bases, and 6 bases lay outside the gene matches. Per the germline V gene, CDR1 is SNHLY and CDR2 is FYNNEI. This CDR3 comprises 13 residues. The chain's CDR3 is CASSELGLAEQFF. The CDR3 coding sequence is TGTGCCAGCAGCGAGCTGGGACTAGCGGAGCAGTTCTTC.

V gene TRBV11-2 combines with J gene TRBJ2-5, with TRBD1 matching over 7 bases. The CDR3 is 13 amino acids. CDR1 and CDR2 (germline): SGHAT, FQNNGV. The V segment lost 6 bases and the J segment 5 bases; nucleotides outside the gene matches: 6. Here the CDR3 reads CASRTGERETQYF. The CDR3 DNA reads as TGTGCCAGCAGAACAGGGGAAAGGGAGACCCAGTACTTC.

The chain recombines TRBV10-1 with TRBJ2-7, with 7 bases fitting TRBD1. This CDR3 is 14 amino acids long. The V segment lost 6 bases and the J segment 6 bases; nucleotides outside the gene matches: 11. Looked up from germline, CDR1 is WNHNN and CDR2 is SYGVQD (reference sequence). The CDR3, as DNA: TGCGCCAGCAGCCCTTGGACAGGTCCTCGCGAGCAGTACTTC. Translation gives CASSPWTGPREQYF.

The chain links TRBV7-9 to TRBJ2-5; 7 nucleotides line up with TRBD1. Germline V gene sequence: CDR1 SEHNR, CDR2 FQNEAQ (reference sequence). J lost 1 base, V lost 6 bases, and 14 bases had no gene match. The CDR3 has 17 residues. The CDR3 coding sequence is TGTGCCAGCAGATACACAGGGGCGGGTAGGTCCCAAGAGACCCAGTACTTC. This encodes CASRYTGAGRSQETQYF.

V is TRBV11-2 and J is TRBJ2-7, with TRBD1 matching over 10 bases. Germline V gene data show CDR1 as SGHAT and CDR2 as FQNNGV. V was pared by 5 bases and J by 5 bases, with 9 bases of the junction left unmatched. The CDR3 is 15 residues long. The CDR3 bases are TGTGCCAGCAGCCGCGTCGGGACAGGGGCAAACGAGCAGTACTTC. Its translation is CASSRVGTGANEQYF.

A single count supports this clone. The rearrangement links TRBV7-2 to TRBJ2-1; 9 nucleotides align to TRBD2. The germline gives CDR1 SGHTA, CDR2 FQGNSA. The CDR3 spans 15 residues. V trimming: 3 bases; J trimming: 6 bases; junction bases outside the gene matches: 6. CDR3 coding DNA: TGTGCCAGCAGCTTCTCCGGGACTAGCCGCAATGAGCAGTTCTTC. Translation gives CASSFSGTSRNEQFF.

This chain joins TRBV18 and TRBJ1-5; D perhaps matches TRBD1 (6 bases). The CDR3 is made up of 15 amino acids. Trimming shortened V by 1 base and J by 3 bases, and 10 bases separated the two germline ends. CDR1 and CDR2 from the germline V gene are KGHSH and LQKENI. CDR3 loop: CASSPLSGVNQPQHF. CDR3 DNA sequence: TGTGCCAGCTCACCACTTTCAGGGGTCAATCAGCCCCAGCATTTT.

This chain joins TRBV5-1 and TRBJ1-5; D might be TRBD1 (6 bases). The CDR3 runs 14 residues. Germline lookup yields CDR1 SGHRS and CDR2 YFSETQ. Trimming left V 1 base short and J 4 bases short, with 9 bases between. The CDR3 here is CASSLWGTNQPQHF. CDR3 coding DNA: TGCGCCAGCAGCTTGTGGGGGACAAATCAGCCCCAGCATTTT.

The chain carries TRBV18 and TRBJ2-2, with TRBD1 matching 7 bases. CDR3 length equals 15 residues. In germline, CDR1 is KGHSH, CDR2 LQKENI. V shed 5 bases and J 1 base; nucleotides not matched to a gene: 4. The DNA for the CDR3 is TGTGCCAGCTCATGGGACAGCCAGAACACCGGGGAGCTGTTTTTT. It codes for CASSWDSQNTGELFF.

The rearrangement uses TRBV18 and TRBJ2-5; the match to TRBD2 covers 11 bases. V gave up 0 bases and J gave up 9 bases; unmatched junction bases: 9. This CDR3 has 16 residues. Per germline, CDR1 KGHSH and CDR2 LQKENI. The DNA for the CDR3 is TGTGCCAGCTCACCACCGCTAGCGGGAGGCCTCCTGGCCCAGTACTTC. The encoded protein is CASSPPLAGGLLAQYF.

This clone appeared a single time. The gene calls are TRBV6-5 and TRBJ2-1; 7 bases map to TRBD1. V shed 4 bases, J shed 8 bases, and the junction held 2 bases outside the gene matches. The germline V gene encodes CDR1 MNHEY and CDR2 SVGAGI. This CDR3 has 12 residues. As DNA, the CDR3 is TGTGCCAGCAGTTCTAGGGGGCATGAGCAGTTCTTC. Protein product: CASSSRGHEQFF.

DNA of the CDR3: TGTGCCAGCAACTCCCAGGGTCGCAGCACTGAAGCTTTCTTT. Amino acid sequence: CASNSQGRSTEAFF. The chain has TRBV2 and TRBJ1-1; perhaps TRBD1 as D (5 bases). This CDR3 spans 14 amino acids. The V gene lost 7 bases and the J gene lost 4 bases, with 16 bases spanning the gap. Germline CDR1 and CDR2: SNHLY and FYNNEI.

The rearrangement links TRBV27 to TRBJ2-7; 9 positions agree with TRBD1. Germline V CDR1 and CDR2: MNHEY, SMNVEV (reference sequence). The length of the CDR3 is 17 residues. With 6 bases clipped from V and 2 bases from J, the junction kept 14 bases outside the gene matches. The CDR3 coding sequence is TGTGCCAGCAGGCCAACCCTCGGGACAGGGTCCACCTACGAGCAGTACTTC. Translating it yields CASRPTLGTGSTYEQYF.

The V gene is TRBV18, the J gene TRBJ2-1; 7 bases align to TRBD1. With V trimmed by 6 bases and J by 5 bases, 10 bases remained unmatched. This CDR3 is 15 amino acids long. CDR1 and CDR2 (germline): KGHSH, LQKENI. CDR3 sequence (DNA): TGTGCCAGCTCGCCGAGTAGGACAGGCAACAATGAGCAGTTCTTC. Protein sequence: CASSPSRTGNNEQFF.

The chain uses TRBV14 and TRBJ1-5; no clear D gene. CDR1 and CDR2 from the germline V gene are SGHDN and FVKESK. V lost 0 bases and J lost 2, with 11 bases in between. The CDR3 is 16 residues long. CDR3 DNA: TGTGCCAGCAGCCAAGATAATTGGCTGGGCAATCAGCCCCAGCATTTT. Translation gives CASSQDNWLGNQPQHF.